These T cell receptor beta chains were read from a single sample in a study of blood T cell repertoires in COVID-19. Assay: immunoSEQ multiplex PCR; the TCRdb copy retains only in-frame clones and omits some. The data hold roughly 150,000 clones, with 80% to 85% observed a single time. Sequences were obtained from peripheral blood. The receptors derive from an older man with active or convalescent COVID-19. Each CDR3 is given with its conserved first and last residue. A D gene is named only where the DNA matches it firmly. The size of a clone is reported for some rows only, either as once, few or many, or as a class for expanded clones.

CDR3aa,CDR3nt,d_gene,abundance,v_gene,j_gene
CATSREDRESQPQHF,TGTGCCACCAGCAGAGAAGACAGGGAAAGTCAGCCCCAGCATTTT,TRBD1,-,TRBV15,TRBJ1-5
CASSFSGNQPQHF,TGTGCCAGCAGTTTCTCCGGTAATCAGCCCCAGCATTTT,-,-,TRBV27,TRBJ1-5
CASSPQLDTGELFF,TGCGCCAGCAGCCCCCAGTTGGACACCGGGGAGCTGTTTTTT,-,-,TRBV5-1,TRBJ2-2
CATNGGVMAGELFF,TGTGCCACCAACGGGGGGGTTATGGCCGGGGAGCTGTTTTTT,TRBD2,-,TRBV19,TRBJ2-2
CASSQDPRGTGGSGADTQYF,TGCGCCAGCAGCCAAGACCCACGGGGGACAGGGGGCTCGGGAGCAGATACGCAGTATTTT,TRBD1,-,TRBV4-3,TRBJ2-3
CASSHGTSNSYEQYF,TGCGCCAGCAGCCACGGGACTAGTAACTCCTACGAACAGTACTTC,TRBD2,-,TRBV5-1,TRBJ2-7
CASSLGWGGRWDNEQFF,TGTGCCAGCAGTTTAGGTTGGGGGGGCCGTTGGGACAATGAGCAGTTCTTC,-,-,TRBV27,TRBJ2-1
CASSPLQGVENTEAFF,TGTGCCAGCTCACCACTTCAGGGGGTAGAGAACACTGAAGCTTTCTTT,TRBD1,-,TRBV18,TRBJ1-1
CASVQGAGSNYGYTF,TGTGCCAGCGTGCAGGGGGCAGGATCTAACTATGGCTACACCTTC,TRBD1,-,TRBV6-6,TRBJ1-2
CASSYQLPTNTGELFF,TGTGCCAGCAGCTACCAGTTACCAACGAACACCGGGGAGCTGTTTTTT,-,-,TRBV11-2,TRBJ2-2
CSVPSGATRKGFNEQFF,TGCAGCGTTCCTAGCGGGGCAACTCGGAAAGGGTTCAATGAGCAGTTCTTC,TRBD2,-,TRBV29-1,TRBJ2-1
CATHLAGGPGEQFF,TGTGCCACTCACCTAGCGGGGGGGCCAGGTGAGCAGTTCTTC,TRBD2,-,TRBV19,TRBJ2-1
CASRDSETYEQYF,TGCGCCAGCAGGGACAGTGAAACCTACGAGCAGTACTTC,-,-,TRBV5-1,TRBJ2-7
CASSLKAPRVNRGLGYTF,TGTGCCAGCAGTTTAAAGGCCCCCCGTGTAAACAGGGGATTAGGCTACACCTTC,TRBD1,-,TRBV27,TRBJ1-2
CASSLGLTNQPQHF,TGTGCCAGCAGTCTGGGACTTACAAATCAGCCCCAGCATTTT,-,few,TRBV6-5,TRBJ1-5
CASSLDHSSGYGYTF,TGTGCCAGCAGCTTAGACCACTCAAGCGGGTATGGCTACACCTTC,-,-,TRBV7-9,TRBJ1-2
CASSSGQGTEAFF,TGCGCCAGCAGCTCGGGACAGGGCACTGAAGCTTTCTTT,TRBD1,-,TRBV5-1,TRBJ1-1
CASTGRRNEKLFF,TGTGCCAGTACAGGACGGAGGAATGAAAAACTGTTTTTT,-,-,TRBV19,TRBJ1-4
CASRNWAEQYF,TGTGCCAGCAGGAATTGGGCCGAGCAGTACTTC,-,-,TRBV27,TRBJ2-7
CAIGTGAPDTQYF,TGTGCCATTGGGACAGGGGCGCCAGATACGCAGTATTTT,TRBD1,-,TRBV10-3,TRBJ2-3
CASSFRGRGTGETQYF,TGTGCCAGCAGCTTTCGTGGGAGGGGGACTGGGGAGACCCAGTACTTC,-,-,TRBV7-2,TRBJ2-5
CASSTRTGGDNSPLHF,TGTGCCAGCTCAACCCGGACAGGGGGCGATAATTCACCCCTCCACTTT,TRBD1,few,TRBV18,TRBJ1-6
CASSAGAGSPLHF,TGTGCCAGCAGTGCAGGGGCCGGTTCACCCCTCCACTTT,-,-,TRBV25-1,TRBJ1-6